A single sample gave rise to the 7 T cell receptor beta chains below, sequenced in a study of T-cell memory formation after mild COVID-19. MiXCR was run by TCRdb on the 5' RACE reads, yielding one entry per CDR3 protein. The repertoire holds about 350,000 distinct CDR3 sequences, with 25% to 30% as singletons. The sample taken for sequencing was PBMCs or a T cell subset sorted from them (not recorded which). These receptors all come from an adult woman who had mild COVID-19 (a few samples of this study predate the infection). Cell type and time point are not known.

A few counts support this clonotype. As DNA, the CDR3 is TGCGCCAGCAGCTTGGAGAGAGTTTTGCCCGCCGGGGAGCTGTTTTTT. It encodes CASSLERVLPAGELFF. The rearrangement joins TRBV5-1 to TRBJ2-2; D unresolved. Germline assignment: CDR1 SGHRS and CDR2 YFSETQ. The CDR3 consists of 16 residues. V was pared by 0 bases and J by 6 bases, with 15 bases between.

A few counts support this clonotype. The chain couples TRBV11-2 to TRBJ2-1, with a possible D match to TRBD1 (6 bases). Germline CDR1 reads SGHAT; CDR2 reads FQNNGV. Trimming took 5 bases from V and 6 from J, leaving 11 bases between them. This CDR3 spans 13 amino acids. CDR3 DNA: TGTGCCAGCAGCACCTCAGGGGTCAATGAGCAGTTCTTC. Encoded protein: CASSTSGVNEQFF.

This clonotype was seen a handful of times. This chain links TRBV10-3 with TRBJ2-5, with 9 bases identical to TRBD2. V dropped 8 bases and J dropped 4; count of bases not matched to a gene: 11. Germline V gene sequence: CDR1 ENHRY, CDR2 SYGVKD. The CDR3 is 15 amino acids. The CDR3 spells CAIARGGSGGETQYF. In DNA, the CDR3 is TGTGCCATCGCTCGGGGCGGTAGCGGGGGAGAGACCCAGTACTTC.

The sample holds a few counts of this clonotype. This sequence joins TRBV29-1 and TRBJ2-2; 8 bases agree with TRBD1. The CDR3 spans 13 residues. V was pared by 7 bases and J by 2 bases, with 3 bases of the junction left unmatched. CDR1 is SQVTM, CDR2 ANQGSEA, per germline. The CDR3, as DNA: TGCAGCGCGACAGGGGACAACACCGGGGAGCTGTTTTTT. Protein sequence: CSATGDNTGELFF.

The rearrangement uses TRBV12-3 or TRBV12-4 and TRBJ1-1, with D unresolved. CDR3 length: 12 residues. V was clipped by 7 bases and J by 4 bases, with 10 bases between them. CDR3 nucleotide sequence: TGTGCCAGCAAGAGATCTTCCACTGAAGCTTTCTTT. Translation: CASKRSSTEAFF.

In its sample, this clonotype was seen a few times. The chain uses TRBV6-5 and TRBJ2-7; 8 bases match TRBD2. The CDR3 loop spans 15 amino acids. The V gene's germline CDR1 is MNHEY and CDR2 SVGAGI. V lost 6 bases and J lost 0; bases outside the gene matches: 7. The CDR3 reads CASRPGGVSSYEQYF. The CDR3 nucleotides read TGTGCCAGCAGGCCGGGGGGGGTTAGCTCCTACGAGCAGTACTTC.

The CDR3 DNA sequence: TGTGCCAGCAGTTTGGGCAGTTACAATCAGCCCCAGCATTTT. This translates into CASSLGSYNQPQHF. The chain employs TRBV12-3 or TRBV12-4 and TRBJ1-5; D gene unclear. V was shortened by 3 bases and J by 3 bases, with 9 bases between the two germline ends. The CDR3 covers 14 residues.